This T cell receptor beta chain appears in the sequencing data of a study of human T cells and chemical hapten exposure. The time point denotes: patch test 2, 6 weeks after DPC sensitization. Described treatment: therapeutic diphenylcyclopropenone sensitization with weekly scalp DPC. This clonotype occurred a few times. Its antigen is as yet unknown. Individual cDNA molecules in this library carried unique molecular identifiers. TCRdb re-called the RACE reads through MiXCR, storing one row per CDR3 protein. Of more than 85,000 distinct CDR3 sequences detected, less than 10% appear once; the ten largest clones hold approximately 3%. The germline V gene has CDR1 MDHEN and CDR2 SYDVKM. Trimming stripped 5 bases from V and 8 bases from J, with 12 bases between. This CDR3 region has 12 residues. Study-wide points: The study found that DPC sensitization did not change TCRs above 1 in 1000 frequency.

This TCR derives from a woman in her thirties or forties with alopecia areata. Some clones in this sample may be carry-over from other donors' samples. The chain recombines TRBV28 with TRBJ1-2; D is uncertain. The source material was whole blood, sampled in connection with sensitization to the hapten diphenylcyclopropenone (DPC). In DNA form, the CDR3 reads TGTGCCAGCAGTCAAAACGCTCGGGGCTACACCTTC. As protein: CASSQNARGYTF.